One and the same sample provided the 20 T cell receptor beta chains below, sequenced in a study of siplizumab effects on memory and regulatory T cells. Using immunoSEQ multiplex PCR, the repertoire was profiled, and TCRdb retains in-frame clones only, with some absent. The table has about 50,000 clones, over 90% seen once. Sequencing used CD8+ T cells sorted from blood. Receptor source: a human donor in good health.

V is TRBV5-1 and J is TRBJ2-7, with 9 bases identical to TRBD1. The CDR3 totals 13 residues. The trim removed 3 bases at V and 5 bases at J, leaving 3 bases unmatched. Germline-derived CDR1 and CDR2 are SGHRS and YFSETQ. CDR3 region: CASSWTGDHEQYF. The CDR3 nucleotides are TGCGCCAGCAGCTGGACAGGGGACCACGAGCAGTACTTC.

A single count supports this clone. The chain carries TRBV12-5 and TRBJ1-1, with 7 nucleotides matching TRBD1. The CDR3 totals 17 residues. CDR1 LGHNT and CDR2 FRNRAP come from the germline V gene. V shed 1 base and J 1 base; nucleotides not matched to a gene: 9. CDR3 in DNA: TGTGCTAGTGGTTTGGCTCCTACCGGGACAGAGAACACTGAAGCTTTCTTT. As protein: CASGLAPTGTENTEAFF.

CDR3 residues: CASSYPVGQPSQETQYF. The CDR3 DNA reads as TGTGCCAGCAGTTACCCTGTCGGACAGCCTTCCCAAGAGACCCAGTACTTC. V gene TRBV28 combines with J gene TRBJ2-5; maybe TRBD1 (6 bases). Trimming stripped 4 bases from V and 1 base from J, with 19 bases between. In germline, CDR1 is MDHEN, CDR2 SYDVKM. The CDR3 has 17 residues. The whole variable domain, filled in from reference TRBV28 and TRBJ2-5, reads DVKVTQSSRYLVKRTGEKVFLECVQDMDHENMFWYRQDPGLGLRLIYFSYDVKMKEKGDIPEGYSVSREKKERFSLILESASTNQTSMYLCASSYPVGQPSQETQYFGPGTRLLVL.

J is TRBJ2-7 and V is TRBV30; TRBD1 aligns across 8 bases. Losses at the gene ends were 2 bases for V and 6 bases for J; bases not matched to a gene: 9. Germline V gives CDR1 GTSNPN, CDR2 SVGIG (reference sequence). The CDR3 has 14 residues. Written as DNA, the CDR3 is TGTGCCTGGAGTAAAGGGCAGGGGGCGATCGAGCAGTACTTC. This gives the protein CAWSKGQGAIEQYF.

The J gene is TRBJ2-5, the V gene TRBV5-1; D unresolved. The CDR3 runs to 17 residues. Germline CDR1 is SGHRS and CDR2 is YFSETQ. V shed 4 bases and J shed 1 base, with 20 bases lying between them. The CDR3 DNA sequence: TGCGCCAGCAGCCCATACGGCATGTCCGTGGGCCAAGAGACCCAGTACTTC. Translation: CASSPYGMSVGQETQYF.

The chain combines TRBV4-1 with TRBJ1-2; possibly TRBD1 for D (5 bases). The CDR3 spans 14 residues. Germline CDR1 MGHRA, CDR2 YSYEKL. Trimming took 0 bases from V and 6 from J, leaving 11 bases between them. The DNA for the CDR3 is TGCGCCAGCAGCCAAGAGGGGCCAGCCGATGGCTACACCTTC. Translation gives CASSQEGPADGYTF.

By share of the sample, this clone is medium-sized. This chain uses TRBV7-8 with TRBJ1-2; the D is unclear. Germline-derived CDR1 and CDR2 are SGHVS and FQNEAQ. V shed 5 bases and J shed 0 bases, with 10 bases lying between them. The CDR3 totals 14 residues. The CDR3 DNA follows: TGTGCCAGCAGCCCCCGGGCAGCTAACTATGGCTACACCTTC. The encoded protein is CASSPRAANYGYTF.

This chain connects TRBV5-1 to TRBJ2-3; the D gene is possibly TRBD2 (6 bases). Trimming removed 4 bases from V and 2 bases from J, with 20 bases in between. Per the germline V gene, CDR1 is SGHRS and CDR2 is YFSETQ. The CDR3 is made up of 17 amino acids. CDR3 region: CASSESGGVGDTDTQYF. The DNA of the CDR3 is TGCGCCAGCAGCGAAAGCGGAGGGGTTGGGGACACAGATACGCAGTATTTT.

The rearrangement uses TRBV4-1 and TRBJ2-1; possibly TRBD2 for D (5 bases). Germline lookup yields CDR1 MGHRA and CDR2 YSYEKL. The CDR3 contains 17 residues. The germline V and J ends were trimmed by 4 bases and 0 bases, with 16 bases remaining between them. The CDR3: CASSLSAGGRSYNEQFF. The CDR3 region has the DNA TGCGCCAGCAGCCTATCGGCGGGCGGACGCTCCTACAATGAGCAGTTCTTC.

This CDR3 is CSVETLFGGGRRGNQYQETQYF. The CDR3 DNA sequence: TGCAGCGTTGAAACCCTCTTTGGTGGAGGGCGCAGGGGAAATCAGTACCAAGAGACCCAGTACTTC. The chain links TRBV29-1 to TRBJ2-5; D is possibly TRBD1 or TRBD2 (6 bases each). Between the trimmed V and J ends, which lost 2 bases and 0 bases, there was a span of 34 bases. This CDR3 contains 22 residues. The germline V gene encodes CDR1 SQVTM and CDR2 ANQGSEA.

The chain employs TRBV14 and TRBJ2-2; 7 positions match TRBD2. CDR3 size: 17 residues. Germline assignment: CDR1 SGHDN and CDR2 FVKESK. Unmatched junction bases numbered 9, after V lost 0 bases and J lost 5 bases. The CDR3 here is CASSQDIAGERTGELFF. CDR3 in DNA: TGTGCCAGCAGCCAAGATATCGCGGGAGAGAGGACCGGGGAGCTGTTTTTT.

The V and J genes are TRBV9 and TRBJ2-2; D might be TRBD2 (5 bases). V lost 4 bases, J lost 3 bases, and 16 bases lay in between. The CDR3 length is 16 residues. The germline gives CDR1 SGDLS, CDR2 YYNGEE. The chain's CDR3 is CASSKHGESYTGELFF. DNA for the CDR3: TGTGCCAGCAGCAAGCACGGGGAGTCGTACACCGGGGAGCTGTTTTTT.

This clone ranks as medium-sized (0.01 to 0.1%). The rearrangement uses TRBV7-9 and TRBJ2-7, with D possibly TRBD2 on 5 matching bases. V was shortened by 6 bases and J by 3 bases, with 15 bases between the two germline ends. Germline values: CDR1 SEHNR, CDR2 FQNEAQ (reference sequence). The CDR3 covers 14 residues. CDR3 sequence (DNA): TGTGCCAGCAGAAGAGAGAGCGGTTACTACGAGCAGTACTTC. Translating gives CASRRESGYYEQYF.

The chain uses TRBV19 and TRBJ2-2, with 7 bases aligning to TRBD1. Germline CDR1 reads LNHDA; CDR2 reads SQIVND (reference sequence). CDR3 length: 17 amino acids. V shed 0 bases, J shed 2 bases, and the junction held 6 bases outside the gene matches. The CDR3 is CASSIDYYRGNTGELFF. The DNA for the CDR3 is TGTGCCAGTAGTATAGATTACTACAGGGGTAACACCGGGGAGCTGTTTTTT.

The chain recombines TRBV27 with TRBJ2-7, with D uncertain. Germline V lookup: CDR1 MNHEY, CDR2 SMNVEV (reference sequence). The CDR3 runs to 13 residues. Trimming shortened V by 3 bases and J by 3 bases, and 9 bases separated the two germline ends. The CDR3 is CASSLGLDYEQYF. As DNA, the CDR3 is TGTGCCAGCAGTTTGGGTCTCGACTACGAGCAGTACTTC.

This sequence joins TRBV5-6 and TRBJ2-7; D is unclear. The V end lost 2 bases, the J end lost 0 bases, and 12 bases lay between the germline ends. This CDR3 contains 15 residues. Germline CDR1 reads SGHDT; CDR2 reads YYEEEE. The CDR3 loop is CASSFYRGTSYEQYF. The CDR3 nucleotides read TGTGCCAGCAGCTTTTACCGCGGAACCTCCTACGAGCAGTACTTC.

The J gene is TRBJ2-1, the V gene TRBV7-9; D may match TRBD1 or TRBD2 (6 bases each). The germline V gene has CDR1 SEHNR and CDR2 FQNEAQ (reference sequence). The CDR3 sequence is 13 residues long. V dropped 5 bases and J dropped 10 bases, with 15 bases sitting between them. DNA of the CDR3: TGTGCCAGCAGCCTAACCGGGGGCCCCGAGCAGTTCTTC. Amino acid sequence: CASSLTGGPEQFF. The full variable domain, with the rest looked up from reference TRBV7-9 and TRBJ2-1, is DTGVSQNPRHKITKRGQNVTFRCDPISEHNRLYWYRQTLGQGPEFLTYFQNEAQLEKSRLLSDRFSAERPKGSFSTLEIQRTEQGDSAMYLCASSLTGGPEQFFGPGTRLTVL.

The chain is built from TRBV7-6 and TRBJ2-7, with 10 nucleotides matching TRBD2. Germline values: CDR1 SGHVS, CDR2 FNYEAQ. V trimming: 3 bases; J trimming: 2 bases; junction bases outside the gene matches: 4. The CDR3 runs 15 residues. The CDR3 nucleotides read TGTGCCAGCAGCTTTCTAGCGGGAGAAACCTACGAGCAGTACTTC. Its protein is CASSFLAGETYEQYF.

In its sample, this clone was seen a few times. V gene TRBV6-1 combines with J gene TRBJ1-1; no definite D call. CDR3 size: 14 residues. With 6 bases removed from V and 2 bases from J, the gap between germline ends came to 13 bases. The germline gives CDR1 MNHNS, CDR2 SASEGT. CDR3 amino acids: CASSLSSANTEAFF. As DNA, the CDR3 is TGTGCCAGCAGCCTCTCGTCAGCCAACACTGAAGCTTTCTTT.

This chain uses TRBV28 with TRBJ1-3, with 8 bases fitting TRBD1. Germline V gene lookup returns CDR1 MDHEN and CDR2 SYDVKM. Trimming at V came to 4 bases and at J to 8 bases, leaving 7 bases not matched to a gene. The CDR3 runs 14 residues. CDR3 in DNA: TGTGCCAGCAGTTGGACAGGGAATTTGGACACCATATATTTT. This translates into CASSWTGNLDTIYF.